These 22 T cell receptor beta chains were sequenced from one sample in a study of early T cells in non-severe SARS-CoV-2 infection. TCRdb recomputed calls from the 5' RACE reads with MiXCR, one row per CDR3 protein. In the table there are fewer than 40,000 distinct CDR3 sequences, 5% to 5.5% of which are singletons. Source material: whole blood. The receptors stem from an adult who was a healthcare worker with PCR-confirmed SARS-CoV-2 infection or an uninfected control (not recorded which).

This clonotype has a count of ten or more. This chain uses TRBV7-7 with TRBJ2-2; possible D gene TRBD2, 6 bases. The V end was cut by 3 bases, the J end by 3 bases, with 20 bases between. The CDR3 spans 18 residues. Germline values: CDR1 SSHAT, CDR2 FNYEAQ (reference sequence). The CDR3: CASSLGLTGVGYTGELFF. The CDR3 DNA is TGTGCCAGCAGCTTGGGTCTTACGGGAGTGGGGTACACCGGGGAGCTGTTTTTT.

Ten or more counts support this clonotype. This chain joins TRBV20-1 and TRBJ2-3, with D unresolved. The germline CDR1 and CDR2 sequences are DFQATT and SNEGSKA (reference sequence). V lost 3 bases, J lost 2 bases, and 6 bases lay in between. The CDR3 spans 12 residues. CDR3 in amino acids: CSASGPTDTQYF. In DNA form, the CDR3 reads TGCAGTGCTAGCGGACCCACAGATACGCAGTATTTT.

This clonotype was found many times. The chain is built from TRBV5-1 and TRBJ2-7, with D hard to call. Trimming took 4 bases from V and 0 from J, leaving 8 bases between them. Germline V gives CDR1 SGHRS, CDR2 YFSETQ. The CDR3 runs to 13 residues. This chain's CDR3 is CASSPPYSYEQYF. DNA of the CDR3: TGCGCCAGCAGCCCTCCGTACTCCTACGAGCAGTACTTC.

This clonotype was recorded a few times. The chain employs TRBV20-1 and TRBJ2-1; D is perhaps TRBD1 or TRBD2 (6 bases each). The CDR3 length is 14 residues. Germline values: CDR1 DFQATT, CDR2 SNEGSKA (reference sequence). V was trimmed by 2 bases and J by 7 bases, leaving 15 bases between them. The CDR3 loop is CSARRAEGENEQFF. The CDR3 nucleotides are TGCAGTGCTAGAAGAGCGGAGGGGGAAAATGAGCAGTTCTTC.

This clonotype was observed a handful of times. This chain uses TRBV10-3 with TRBJ2-7; 7 bases are shared with TRBD2. In germline, CDR1 is ENHRY, CDR2 SYGVKD. The CDR3 has 19 amino acids. J was trimmed by 4 bases and V by 6 bases; bases with no gene match: 24. In nucleotides, the CDR3 is TGTGCCATCAGCTTGGGGGAGGACAACCCCGGTCTAGCGGCTTACGAGCAGTACTTC. Amino acid sequence: CAISLGEDNPGLAAYEQYF.

This clonotype was found many times. V gene TRBV6-6 combines with J gene TRBJ2-5; possible D gene TRBD2, 5 bases. This CDR3 has 13 amino acids. Germline loops: CDR1 MNHNY, CDR2 SVGAGI (reference sequence). V was cut by 5 bases and J by 5 bases, with 12 bases left in between. CDR3 sequence reads: CASSELVWETQYF. CDR3 bases: TGTGCCAGCAGTGAACTAGTCTGGGAGACCCAGTACTTC.

This clonotype was seen repeatedly, ten times or more. CDR3 loop: CASSRTGDISGELFF. The DNA for the CDR3 is TGTGCCAGCAGCAGGACAGGGGATATTAGCGGGGAGCTGTTTTTT. The chain recombines TRBV7-6 with TRBJ2-2; 9 bases agree with TRBD1. Germline-derived CDR1 and CDR2 are SGHVS and FNYEAQ. J was trimmed by 7 bases and V by 5 bases; bases with no gene match: 8. The CDR3 has 15 amino acids.

This clonotype was counted a few times. The CDR3 bases are TGCAGTGCTAGGGACAGTATCCAAGAGACCCAGTACTTC. This translates into CSARDSIQETQYF. V usage is TRBV20-1 and J usage is TRBJ2-5, with D maybe TRBD1 (6 bases). V gave up 3 bases and J gave up 1 base, with 9 bases separating them. CDR1 is DFQATT and CDR2 is SNEGSKA in the germline V gene (reference sequence). CDR3 length: 13 amino acids.

This clonotype was seen only a few times. CDR3 in amino acids: CASSQDSLAGVRYEQYF. The CDR3 nucleotides read TGTGCCAGCAGCCAGGACTCACTAGCGGGAGTCCGATACGAGCAGTACTTC. V is TRBV4-2 and J is TRBJ2-7; 11 nucleotides match TRBD2. J lost 4 bases, V lost 3 bases, and 11 bases had no gene match. CDR1 and CDR2 (germline): LGHNA, YNFKEQ. This CDR3 is 17 amino acids long.

This clonotype was seen repeatedly, ten times or more. CDR3 region: CSARARQGANTIYF. The CDR3 DNA follows: TGCAGTGCTAGAGCCCGACAGGGGGCAAACACCATATATTTT. This sequence joins TRBV20-1 and TRBJ1-3, with 10 nucleotides matching TRBD1. Germline loops: CDR1 DFQATT, CDR2 SNEGSKA (reference sequence). Trimming removed 1 base from V and 6 bases from J; junction bases left unmatched: 3. The CDR3 runs 14 residues.

This clonotype was recorded a few times. The chain joins TRBV7-6 to TRBJ2-1; possible D gene TRBD1, 5 bases. The V gene lost 4 bases and the J gene lost 5 bases, with 18 bases spanning the gap. The length of the CDR3 is 16 residues. Germline loops: CDR1 SGHVS, CDR2 FNYEAQ. The CDR3 reads CASSSSQGVRNNEQFF. In DNA, the CDR3 is TGTGCCAGCAGCTCGTCGCAGGGCGTCCGAAACAATGAGCAGTTCTTC. Full variable domain (outside the CDR3, taken from reference TRBV7-6 and TRBJ2-1): GAGVSQSPRYKVTKRGQDVALRCDPISGHVSLYWYRQALGQGPEFLTYFNYEAQQDKSGLPNDRFSAERPEGSISTLTIQRTEQRDSAMYRCASSSSQGVRNNEQFFGPGTRLTVL.

This clonotype was counted a few times. The CDR3 nucleotides are TGTGCCATCAGTGCGTCTAGCGGGAGGGCCGGGGAGCAGTACTTC. Protein sequence: CAISASSGRAGEQYF. V is TRBV10-3 and J is TRBJ2-7; 12 positions match TRBD2. The germline gives CDR1 ENHRY, CDR2 SYGVKD. The CDR3 is 15 residues long. V was pared by 4 bases and J by 7 bases, with 8 bases of the junction left unmatched.

The chain carries TRBV25-1 and TRBJ2-2; 12 positions match TRBD2. The CDR3 has 17 residues. Germline CDR1 MGHDK, CDR2 SYGVNS. V lost 5 bases to trimming and J lost 7 bases; unmatched junction nucleotides: 11. CDR3 amino acids: CASSKTSGRRLIGELFF. CDR3 bases: TGTGCCAGCAGTAAAACTAGCGGGAGGAGGCTAATCGGGGAGCTGTTTTTT.

Many counts were recorded for this clonotype. CDR3 residues: CASQMFRGAQPQHF. CDR3 coding DNA: TGTGCCAGCCAGATGTTTCGGGGGGCTCAGCCCCAGCATTTT. The genes are TRBV6-1 and TRBJ1-5; TRBD1 is a possible D gene (6 bases). Germline-derived CDR1 and CDR2 are MNHNS and SASEGT. The CDR3 has 14 residues. The ends were cut back, 8 bases at V and 6 bases at J, with 17 bases in the middle.

The chain carries TRBV11-2 and TRBJ2-7; possibly TRBD1 for D (6 bases). CDR3 length equals 15 residues. V lost 1 base and J lost 4, with 14 bases in between. Germline-derived CDR1 and CDR2 are SGHAT and FQNNGV. The CDR3 nucleotides are TGTGCCAGCAGCTTAGGACTATCTAGGGGGTACGAGCAGTACTTC. Protein product: CASSLGLSRGYEQYF.

This clonotype was recorded at least ten times. The chain is built from TRBV20-1 and TRBJ1-6; the match to TRBD1 covers 9 bases. CDR1 DFQATT and CDR2 SNEGSKA come from the germline V gene (reference sequence). The CDR3 runs 14 residues. V trimming: 2 bases; J trimming: 12 bases; junction bases outside the gene matches: 8. The CDR3 bases are TGCAGTGCTAGACGTACAGGGGGCGAGGGACCCCTCCACTTT. Its translation is CSARRTGGEGPLHF.

This clonotype was found a few times. The chain couples TRBV11-2 to TRBJ2-2; D not resolved. This CDR3 is built from 14 residues. CDR1 and CDR2 from the germline V gene are SGHAT and FQNNGV. V was pared by 3 bases and J by 0 bases, with 5 bases between. DNA for the CDR3: TGTGCCAGCAGCTTCACATCGAACACCGGGGAGCTGTTTTTT. This gives the protein CASSFTSNTGELFF.

CDR3 coding DNA: TGTGCCAGCAGTTCGACTAGCCCGCATAGGGAGCAGTACTTC. Its translation: CASSSTSPHREQYF. The chain couples TRBV12-3 or TRBV12-4 to TRBJ2-7; TRBD2 matches at 7 bases. Trimming took 4 bases from V and 7 from J; bases not matched to a gene: 10. CDR3 length: 14 residues.

This clonotype was detected only a few times. V gene TRBV6-5 combines with J gene TRBJ2-1; D is uncertain. In germline, CDR1 is MNHEY, CDR2 SVGAGI. Trimming pared 0 bases from V and 7 bases from J, leaving 7 bases between. The CDR3 length is 13 residues. CDR3: CASSYSPENEQFF. In nucleotides, the CDR3 is TGTGCCAGCAGTTACTCCCCCGAAAATGAGCAGTTCTTC.

This clonotype was observed many times. The genes are TRBV20-1 and TRBJ2-7; 8 bases map to TRBD2. Per the germline V gene, CDR1 is DFQATT and CDR2 is SNEGSKA (reference sequence). V was clipped by 1 base and J by 4 bases; unmatched bases: 12. The CDR3 has 16 residues. CDR3 nucleotides: TGCAGTGCTAGAGCCACTTACGATAGCGGGATGTACGAGCAGTACTTC. It is translated as CSARATYDSGMYEQYF.

This clonotype was seen many times. This chain joins TRBV11-2 and TRBJ2-2; no definite D call. From germline, CDR1 is SGHAT and CDR2 FQNNGV. Trimming shortened V by 5 bases and J by 6 bases, and 7 bases separated the two germline ends. The CDR3 runs 12 residues. CDR3 protein: CASSPVPGELFF. The CDR3 DNA reads TGTGCCAGCAGCCCCGTGCCCGGGGAGCTGTTTTTT.

Many counts were recorded for this clonotype. The rearrangement links TRBV12-3 or TRBV12-4 to TRBJ1-1; perhaps TRBD1 as D (5 bases). Trimming pared 3 bases from V and 1 base from J, leaving 12 bases between. The CDR3 is made up of 15 amino acids. The CDR3 here is CASSFGGAANTEAFF. As DNA, the CDR3 is TGTGCCAGCAGTTTTGGTGGGGCCGCGAACACTGAAGCTTTCTTT.